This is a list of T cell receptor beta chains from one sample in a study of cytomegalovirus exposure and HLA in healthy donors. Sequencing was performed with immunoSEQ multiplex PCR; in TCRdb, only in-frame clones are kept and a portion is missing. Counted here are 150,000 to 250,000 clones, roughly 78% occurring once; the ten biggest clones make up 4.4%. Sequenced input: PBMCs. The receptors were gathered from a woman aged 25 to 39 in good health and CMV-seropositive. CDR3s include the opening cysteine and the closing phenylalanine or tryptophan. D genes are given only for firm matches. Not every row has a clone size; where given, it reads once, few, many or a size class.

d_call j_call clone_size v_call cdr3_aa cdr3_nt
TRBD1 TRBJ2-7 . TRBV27 CASSAPDRGSYEQYF TGTGCCAGCAGTGCCCCCGACAGGGGTTCGTACGAGCAGTACTTC
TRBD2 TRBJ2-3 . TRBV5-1 CASSLTSGDADTQYF TGCGCCAGCAGCTTAACTAGCGGGGACGCAGATACGCAGTATTTT
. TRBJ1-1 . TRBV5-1 CASSFQGGTEAFF TGCGCCAGCAGCTTCCAAGGGGGCACTGAAGCTTTCTTT
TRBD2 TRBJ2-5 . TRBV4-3 CASSQELASGSQETQYF TGCGCCAGCAGCCAAGAGTTGGCTAGCGGGAGCCAAGAGACCCAGTACTTC
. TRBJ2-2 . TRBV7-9 CASSLAAGVHTGELFF TGTGCCAGCAGCTTGGCGGCAGGGGTGCACACCGGGGAGCTGTTTTTT
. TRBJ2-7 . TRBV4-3 CASSPRAGLSYEQYF TGCGCCAGCAGCCCGAGAGCGGGCCTCTCCTACGAGCAGTACTTC
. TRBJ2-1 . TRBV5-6 CASRSDRKPYNEQFF TGTGCCAGCAGATCAGACAGGAAGCCCTACAATGAGCAGTTCTTC
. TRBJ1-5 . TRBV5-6 CASSLDARGNQPQHF TGTGCCAGCAGCTTGGATGCGCGGGGTAATCAGCCCCAGCATTTT
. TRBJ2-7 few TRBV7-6 CASSAVYTYEQYF TGTGCCAGCAGCGCCGTATACACCTACGAGCAGTACTTC
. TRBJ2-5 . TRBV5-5 CASSSGETQYF TGTGCCAGCAGCTCAGGGGAGACCCAGTACTTC
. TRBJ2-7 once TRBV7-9 CALSPIQEYEQYF TGTGCCCTGAGCCCGATTCAAGAGTACGAGCAGTACTTC
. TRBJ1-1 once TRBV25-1 CASSVQGNTEAFF TGTGCCAGCAGTGTTCAGGGTAACACTGAAGCTTTCTTT
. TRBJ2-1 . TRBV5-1 CASRTAPSSYNEQFF TGCGCCAGCAGGACAGCTCCGAGCTCCTACAATGAGCAGTTCTTC
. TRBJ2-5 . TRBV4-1 CASSPESGLTGTQYF TGCGCCAGCAGCCCTGAGAGCGGATTAACGGGGACCCAGTACTTC
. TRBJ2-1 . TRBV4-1 CASSQPPAWGGNEQFF TGCGCCAGCAGCCAACCCCCGGCCTGGGGCGGCAATGAGCAGTTCTTC
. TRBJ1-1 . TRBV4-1 CASSQDPGEAFF TGCGCCAGCAGCCAAGATCCCGGGGAGGCTTTCTTT
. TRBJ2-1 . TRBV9 CASSERGGADFYNEQFF TGTGCCAGCAGCGAGAGGGGAGGAGCGGACTTCTACAATGAGCAGTTCTTC
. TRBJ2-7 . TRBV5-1 CASSLDGPEGYEQYF TGCGCCAGCAGCTTGGACGGCCCGGAGGGATACGAGCAGTACTTC
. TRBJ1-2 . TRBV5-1 CASSLSGILGDGYTF TGCGCCAGCAGCTTGTCCGGCATCCTAGGGGATGGCTACACCTTC
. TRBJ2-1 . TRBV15 CATSREAEWHEQFF TGTGCCACCAGCAGAGAGGCGGAATGGCATGAGCAGTTCTTC
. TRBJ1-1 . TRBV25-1 CASRRHLGTEAFF TGTGCCAGCAGGAGGCACTTAGGCACTGAAGCTTTCTTT
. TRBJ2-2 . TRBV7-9 CASSSEGGISTGELFF TGTGCCAGCAGCTCCGAGGGCGGGATTAGCACCGGGGAGCTGTTTTTT
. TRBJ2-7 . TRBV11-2 CASSPRLIAYEQYF TGTGCCAGCAGCCCCAGACTTATCGCCTACGAGCAGTACTTC
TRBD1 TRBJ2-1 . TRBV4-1 CASSHLPGQEDRDSYNEQFF TGCGCCAGCAGCCACCTCCCCGGCCAGGAGGACAGGGATTCCTACAATGAGCAGTTCTTC